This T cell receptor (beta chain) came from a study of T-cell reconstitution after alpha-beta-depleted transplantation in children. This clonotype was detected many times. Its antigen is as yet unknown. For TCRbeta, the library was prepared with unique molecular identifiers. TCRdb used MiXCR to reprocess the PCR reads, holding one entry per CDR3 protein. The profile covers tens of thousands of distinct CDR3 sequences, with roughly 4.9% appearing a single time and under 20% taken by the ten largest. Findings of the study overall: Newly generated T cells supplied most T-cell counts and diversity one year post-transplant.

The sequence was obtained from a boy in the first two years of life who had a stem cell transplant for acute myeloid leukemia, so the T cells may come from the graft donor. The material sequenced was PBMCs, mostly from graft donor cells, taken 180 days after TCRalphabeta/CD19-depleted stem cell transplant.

The CDR3 sequence is CASSLIRDQPQHF. The CDR3 DNA follows: TGTGCCAGCAGTTTAATTAGGGATCAGCCCCAGCATTTT. The chain joins TRBV28 to TRBJ1-5; D ambiguous. Between the trimmed V and J ends, which lost 2 bases and 5 bases, there was a span of 7 bases. The germline gives CDR1 MDHEN, CDR2 SYDVKM. The CDR3 is 13 residues long. The whole variable domain, remainder taken from reference TRBV28 and TRBJ1-5, is DVKVTQSSRYLVKRTGEKVFLECVQDMDHENMFWYRQDPGLGLRLIYFSYDVKMKEKGDIPEGYSVSREKKERFSLILESASTNQTSMYLCASSLIRDQPQHFGDGTRLSIL.